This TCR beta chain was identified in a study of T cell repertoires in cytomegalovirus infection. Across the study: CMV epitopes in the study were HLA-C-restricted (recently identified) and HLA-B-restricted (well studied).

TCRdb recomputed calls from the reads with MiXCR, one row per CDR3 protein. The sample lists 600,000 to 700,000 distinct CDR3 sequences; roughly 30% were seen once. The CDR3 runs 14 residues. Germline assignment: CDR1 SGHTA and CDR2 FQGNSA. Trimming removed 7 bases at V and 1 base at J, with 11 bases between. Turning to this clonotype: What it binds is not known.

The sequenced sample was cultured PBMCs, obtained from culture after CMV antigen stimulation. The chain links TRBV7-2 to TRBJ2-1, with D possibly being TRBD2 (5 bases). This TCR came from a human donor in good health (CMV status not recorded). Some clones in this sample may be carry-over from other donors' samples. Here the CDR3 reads CASTGSGSYNEQFF. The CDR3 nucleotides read TGTGCCAGCACGGGGAGTGGGTCCTACAATGAGCAGTTCTTC.